This TCR beta chain emerged from a study of beta chain features in type 1 diabetes. About this clone itself: The antigen is undetermined.

Study-level findings and limits: For Type 1 diabetes patients, all four CD4+ subsets carried TCRB CDR3s that were moderately but significantly shorter.

The CDR3 runs to 16 residues. V was trimmed by 0 bases and J by 4 bases, leaving 14 bases between them. Per germline, CDR1 SGHNT and CDR2 YYREEE (reference sequence). What was sequenced were expressed TCRB transcripts, since all of the isolated RNA had been reverse transcribed. Profiled with immunoSEQ multiplex PCR; TCRdb holds only in-frame clones, not every one. The sample has around 260,000 clones; about a fifth are singletons. This chain uses TRBV5-4 with TRBJ2-1; possible D gene TRBD1, 6 bases. The source is a woman in her 40s with type 1 diabetes. The sample consisted of naive CD4+ T cells from blood. The CDR3 DNA follows: TGTGCCAGCAGCTTGGGATCTAAAAGGGGGTACAATGAGCAGTTCTTC. This sequence encodes CASSLGSKRGYNEQFF. The full variable domain, its missing parts supplied by reference TRBV5-4 and TRBJ2-1, is ETGVTQSPTHLIKTRGQQVTLRCSSQSGHNTVSWYQQALGQGPQFIFQYYREEENGRGNFPPRFSGLQFPNYSSELNVNALELDDSALYLCASSLGSKRGYNEQFFGPGTRLTVL.